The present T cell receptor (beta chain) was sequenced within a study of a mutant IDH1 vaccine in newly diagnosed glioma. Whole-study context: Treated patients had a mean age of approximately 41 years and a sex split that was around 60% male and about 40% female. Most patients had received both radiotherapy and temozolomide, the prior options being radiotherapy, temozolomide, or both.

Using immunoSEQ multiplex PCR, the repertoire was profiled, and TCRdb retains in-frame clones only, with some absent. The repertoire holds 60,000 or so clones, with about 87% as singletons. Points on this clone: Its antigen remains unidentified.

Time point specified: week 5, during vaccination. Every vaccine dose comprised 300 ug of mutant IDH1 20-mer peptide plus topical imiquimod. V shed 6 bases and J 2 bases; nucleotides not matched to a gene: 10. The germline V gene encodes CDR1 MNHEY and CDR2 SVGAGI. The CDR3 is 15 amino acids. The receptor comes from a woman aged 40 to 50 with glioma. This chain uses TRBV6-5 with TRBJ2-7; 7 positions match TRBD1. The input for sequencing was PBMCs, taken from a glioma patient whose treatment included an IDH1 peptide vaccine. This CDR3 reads CASSSRPGQTYEQYF. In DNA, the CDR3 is TGTGCCAGCAGCTCAAGGCCGGGACAGACCTACGAGCAGTACTTC.